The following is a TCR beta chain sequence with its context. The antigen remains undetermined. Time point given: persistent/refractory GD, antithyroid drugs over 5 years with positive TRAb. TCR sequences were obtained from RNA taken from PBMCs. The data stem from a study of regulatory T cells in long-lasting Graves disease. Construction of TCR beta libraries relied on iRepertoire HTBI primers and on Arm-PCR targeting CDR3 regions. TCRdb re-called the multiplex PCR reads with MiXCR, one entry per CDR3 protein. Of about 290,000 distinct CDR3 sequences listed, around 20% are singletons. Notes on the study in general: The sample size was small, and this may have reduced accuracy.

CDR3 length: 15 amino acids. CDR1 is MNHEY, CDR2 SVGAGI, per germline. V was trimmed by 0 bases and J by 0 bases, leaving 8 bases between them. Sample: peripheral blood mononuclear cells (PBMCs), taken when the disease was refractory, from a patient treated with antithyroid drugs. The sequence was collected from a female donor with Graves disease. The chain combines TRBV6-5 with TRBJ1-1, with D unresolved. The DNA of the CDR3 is TGTGCCAGCAGTTACTCCGGCGAGATGAACACTGAAGCTTTCTTT. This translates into CASSYSGEMNTEAFF.